This T cell receptor (beta chain) derives from a study of blood T cell repertoires in COVID-19. Study details: The United States, Italy and Spain supplied acute and convalescent COVID-19 samples. In each case, the material was cDNA or gDNA derived from T cells, B-cell-depleted T cells, or PBMCs.

In germline, CDR1 is LGHNA, CDR2 YNFKEQ. This CDR3 spans 14 amino acids. Trimming took 1 base from V and 3 from J, leaving 10 bases between them. In the study's own analysis: Scientists estimated how many nucleated cells there were by amplifying reference gene primers. TCRdb keeps only in-frame clones here, not all; method: immunoSEQ multiplex PCR. Clone size and V and J calls were adopted from that table, with D and trimming inferred from the DNA. The sample has about 74,000 clones; roughly 80% are singletons. Material for sequencing was peripheral blood. This chain joins TRBV4-2 and TRBJ2-7; a weak D match, TRBD1 (6 bases). The clonotype originates from a human donor in a cohort sampled during active COVID-19. The CDR3 sequence: CASSQASGHYEQYF. The CDR3 DNA reads TGTGCCAGCAGCCAAGCATCGGGACACTACGAGCAGTACTTC.